This T cell receptor beta chain was sequenced during a study of T cells after yellow fever vaccination. TCRdb used MiXCR to reprocess the 5' RACE reads, holding one entry per CDR3 protein. This table has 500,000 to 650,000 distinct CDR3 sequences, approximately 13% appearing once. General study points: The secondary response peaked faster, at day 5 versus 15, but was weaker. Contaminants from the bulk population, in the form of abundant clonotypes, could be found in FACS-sorted repertoires. The booster response re-showed most primary clones: around 96% CD4, 88% CD8.

For this clonotype: The antigen is not known.

The CDR3 contains 15 residues. Trimming stripped 0 bases from V and 5 bases from J, with 11 bases between. In germline, CDR1 is LGHNA, CDR2 YSLEER. The clonotype comes from a man younger than 45 who received the YFV17D yellow fever vaccine. The chain employs TRBV4-3 and TRBJ2-1; the D call may be TRBD1 or TRBD2 (5 bases each). The source material was PBMCs, sampled on the day of the yellow fever booster vaccination. CDR3 residues: CASSQDIGDDNEQFF. CDR3 bases: TGCGCCAGCAGCCAAGATATCGGGGACGACAATGAGCAGTTCTTC.